This TCR beta chain was sequenced in a study of monozygotic twins with inflammatory bowel disease. This CDR3 contains 16 residues. The germline V gene encodes CDR1 SGHRS and CDR2 YFSETQ. After re-calling the 5' RACE reads, TCRdb lists one entry per CDR3 protein, DNA absent. This listing includes fewer than 550,000 distinct CDR3 sequences. The chain carries TRBV5-1 and TRBJ2-6; TCRdb's D call, TRBD1, is unchecked because there is no DNA. Sequencing was done on a sample of blood. The TCR originated in a human donor with ulcerative colitis or Crohn's disease, or a healthy co-twin of an affected twin (not recorded which). The CDR3 here is CASSLTGGTGANVLTF.